These 10 T cell receptor beta chains came from one sample sequenced in a study of blood T cell repertoires in COVID-19 (dated by TCRdb to the early 2020s). Libraries were prepared through the immunoSEQ multiplex PCR assay. Held by TCRdb, this immuneACCESS table contains in-frame sequences only and omits some clones. Under half of the omission traces to an unresolved V gene where checked; the cause of the rest is unknown. The sample records 410,000 or so clones, about nine tenths of which are singletons. The top ten hold almost 1.5% of the sample. Specimen: peripheral blood. The receptors shown here come from a woman aged 25 to 39 with active or convalescent COVID-19.

The CDR3 DNA is TGTGCCAGCAGCTTATTTCCTAGCGGGGGCACAGATACGCAGTATTTT. This codes for CASSLFPSGGTDTQYF. The chain employs TRBV7-9 and TRBJ2-3, with 9 bases that match TRBD2. The CDR3 contains 16 residues. V lost 2 bases to trimming and J lost 1 base; unmatched junction nucleotides: 4. The germline CDR1 and CDR2 sequences are SEHNR and FQNEAQ (reference sequence).

The chain couples TRBV6-7 to TRBJ2-2; TRBD1 matches at 7 bases. TRBV6-7 is labeled an ORF, and its function is uncertain. J lost 0 bases, V lost 6 bases, and 10 bases had no gene match. This CDR3 has 17 amino acids. Here the CDR3 DNA reads TGTGCCAGCAGCAGATCGGGACAGAACTCGAACACCGGGGAGCTGTTTTTT. Its translation: CASSRSGQNSNTGELFF.

The chain links TRBV6-1 to TRBJ2-1; TRBD1 agrees at 11 bases. Germline V gene sequence: CDR1 MNHNS, CDR2 SASEGT. This CDR3 region has 15 residues. V lost 3 bases to trimming and J lost 7 bases; unmatched junction nucleotides: 5. CDR3 amino acids: CASSEDRGRWNEQFF. The CDR3 DNA is TGTGCCAGCAGTGAGGACAGGGGGCGATGGAATGAGCAGTTCTTC.

The chain recombines TRBV7-2 with TRBJ2-3, with D perhaps TRBD1 (6 bases). CDR1 is SGHTA, CDR2 FQGNSA, per germline. CDR3 length: 13 amino acids. V lost 4 bases and J lost 5, with 10 bases in between. This CDR3 is CASSWQQGDTQYF. The CDR3 DNA is TGTGCCAGCAGCTGGCAACAGGGAGATACGCAGTATTTT.

This clone was found once. This chain links TRBV29-1 with TRBJ2-1; D is possibly TRBD2 (5 bases). Between the trimmed V and J ends, which lost 7 bases and 0 bases, there was a span of 13 bases. Germline CDR1 and CDR2: SQVTM and ANQGSEA. The CDR3 loop spans 14 amino acids. CDR3 protein: CSATGLLSYNEQFF. The DNA of the CDR3 is TGCAGCGCAACCGGACTCCTCTCCTACAATGAGCAGTTCTTC.

J is TRBJ2-2 and V is TRBV19, with 7 bases that match TRBD1. The CDR3 loop spans 16 amino acids. Germline assignment: CDR1 LNHDA and CDR2 SQIVND (reference sequence). V shed 5 bases and J 1 base; nucleotides not matched to a gene: 7. CDR3 in amino acids: CASSFRDSLNTGELFF. Written as DNA, the CDR3 is TGTGCCAGTAGTTTCCGGGACAGCTTGAACACCGGGGAGCTGTTTTTT.

The rearrangement links TRBV9 to TRBJ2-1, with 9 bases fitting TRBD1. CDR1 is SGDLS and CDR2 is YYNGEE in the germline V gene. Losses at the gene ends were 2 bases for V and 3 bases for J; bases not matched to a gene: 0. The CDR3 extends over 14 amino acids. The CDR3 reads CASSVTGGYNEQFF. The CDR3 DNA reads TGTGCCAGCAGCGTGACAGGGGGCTACAATGAGCAGTTCTTC.

This chain joins TRBV5-1 and TRBJ2-2, with 12 bases that match TRBD2. CDR1 SGHRS and CDR2 YFSETQ come from the germline V gene. CDR3 length equals 16 residues. V shed 7 bases, J shed 4 bases, and the junction held 8 bases outside the gene matches. The DNA of the CDR3 is TGCGCCAGCGCTAGACTAGCGGGAGTTTCCACCGGGGAGCTGTTTTTT. This gives the protein CASARLAGVSTGELFF.

The J gene is TRBJ2-7, the V gene TRBV6-5; TRBD1 aligns across 8 bases. From germline, CDR1 is MNHEY and CDR2 SVGAGI. This CDR3 has 14 residues. Unmatched junction bases numbered 5, after V lost 6 bases and J lost 1 base. The CDR3 sequence is CASRNGQGSYEQYF. The CDR3 DNA reads TGTGCCAGCAGAAACGGACAGGGATCCTACGAGCAGTACTTC.

The J gene is TRBJ1-6, the V gene TRBV7-8; possibly TRBD1 for D (5 bases). Trimming removed 6 bases from V and 5 bases from J, with 14 bases in between. The germline V gene has CDR1 SGHVS and CDR2 FQNEAQ. The CDR3 spans 15 residues. This CDR3 is CASRRDVNDNSPLHF. In DNA form, the CDR3 reads TGTGCCAGCAGGCGGGACGTGAACGATAATTCACCCCTCCACTTT.